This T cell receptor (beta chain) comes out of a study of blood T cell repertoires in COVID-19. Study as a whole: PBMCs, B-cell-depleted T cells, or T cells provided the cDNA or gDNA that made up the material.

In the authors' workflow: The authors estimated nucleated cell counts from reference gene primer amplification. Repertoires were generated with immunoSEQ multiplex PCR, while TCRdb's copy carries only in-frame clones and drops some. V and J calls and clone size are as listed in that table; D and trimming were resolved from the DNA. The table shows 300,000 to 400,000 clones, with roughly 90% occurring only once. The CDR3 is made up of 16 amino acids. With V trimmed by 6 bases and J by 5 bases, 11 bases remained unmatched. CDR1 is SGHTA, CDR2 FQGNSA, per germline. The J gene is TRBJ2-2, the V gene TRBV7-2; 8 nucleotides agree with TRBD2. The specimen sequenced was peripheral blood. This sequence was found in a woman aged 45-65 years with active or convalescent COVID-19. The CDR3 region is CASRFTGTSRTGELFF. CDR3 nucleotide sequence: TGTGCCAGCAGGTTTACCGGGACTAGTCGTACCGGGGAGCTGTTTTTT.